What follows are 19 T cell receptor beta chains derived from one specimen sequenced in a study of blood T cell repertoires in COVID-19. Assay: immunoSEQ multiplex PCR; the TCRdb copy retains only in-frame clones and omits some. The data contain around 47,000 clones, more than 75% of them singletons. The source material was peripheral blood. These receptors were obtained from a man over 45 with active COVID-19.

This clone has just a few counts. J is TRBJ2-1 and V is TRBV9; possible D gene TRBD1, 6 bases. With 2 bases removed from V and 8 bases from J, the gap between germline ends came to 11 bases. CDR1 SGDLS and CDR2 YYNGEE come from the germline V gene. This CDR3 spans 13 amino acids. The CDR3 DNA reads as TGTGCCAGCAGCGTGACAGGTATGGATGAGCAGTTCTTC. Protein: CASSVTGMDEQFF.

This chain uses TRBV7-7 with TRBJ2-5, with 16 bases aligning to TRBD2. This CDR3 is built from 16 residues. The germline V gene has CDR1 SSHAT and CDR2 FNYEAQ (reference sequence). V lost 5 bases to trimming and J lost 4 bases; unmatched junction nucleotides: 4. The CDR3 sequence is CASSHGTSGRGETQYF. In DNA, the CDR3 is TGTGCCAGCAGCCACGGGACTAGCGGGAGGGGAGAGACCCAGTACTTC.

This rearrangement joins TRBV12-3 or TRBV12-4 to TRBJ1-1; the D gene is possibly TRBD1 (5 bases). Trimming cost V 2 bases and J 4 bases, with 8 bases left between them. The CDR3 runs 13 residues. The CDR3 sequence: CASSLRRGTEAFF. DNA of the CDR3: TGTGCCAGCAGTTTAAGGAGGGGCACTGAAGCTTTCTTT.

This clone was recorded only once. CDR3 coding DNA: TGTGCCAGCAGCGTAGTAGGGGCGGGGGGTACCTACAATGAGCAGTTCTTC. Amino acid sequence: CASSVVGAGGTYNEQFF. The rearrangement joins TRBV9 to TRBJ2-1, with 8 positions matching TRBD2. V lost 0 bases, J lost 2 bases, and 7 bases stayed unmatched. There are 17 residues in the CDR3. Germline V gene sequence: CDR1 SGDLS, CDR2 YYNGEE.

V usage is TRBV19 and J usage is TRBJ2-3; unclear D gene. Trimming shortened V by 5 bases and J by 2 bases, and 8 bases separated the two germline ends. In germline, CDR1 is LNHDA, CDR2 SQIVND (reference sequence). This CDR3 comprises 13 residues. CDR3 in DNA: TGTGCCAGTAGTCCCAGAAACACAGATACGCAGTATTTT. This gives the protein CASSPRNTDTQYF.

The CDR3 sequence is CASSGGQAGTEAFF. In nucleotides, the CDR3 is TGCGCCAGCAGTGGGGGACAGGCGGGCACTGAAGCTTTCTTT. The chain joins TRBV10-1 to TRBJ1-1; the match to TRBD1 covers 8 bases. CDR1 is WNHNN and CDR2 is SYGVQD in the germline V gene (reference sequence). The CDR3 sequence is 14 residues long. Germline trimming cut 4 bases from V and 4 bases from J; bases unmatched to any gene: 5.

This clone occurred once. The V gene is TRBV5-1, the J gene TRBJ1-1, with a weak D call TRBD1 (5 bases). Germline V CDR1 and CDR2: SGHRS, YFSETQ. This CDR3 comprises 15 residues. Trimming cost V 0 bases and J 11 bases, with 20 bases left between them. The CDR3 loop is CASSLASGHTAGAFF. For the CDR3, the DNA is TGCGCCAGCAGCTTGGCCTCGGGGCATACGGCGGGGGCTTTCTTT.

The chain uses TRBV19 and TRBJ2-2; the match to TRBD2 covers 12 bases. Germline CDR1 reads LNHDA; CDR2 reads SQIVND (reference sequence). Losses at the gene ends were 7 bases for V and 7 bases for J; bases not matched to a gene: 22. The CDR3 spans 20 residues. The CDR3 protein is CASTGNLLTSGRIGGGELFF. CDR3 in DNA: TGTGCCAGTACCGGGAACCTCTTGACTAGCGGGAGAATTGGAGGCGGGGAGCTGTTTTTT.

The CDR3: CASSLAPTEGDYGYTF. In nucleotides, the CDR3 is TGTGCCAGCAGCTTAGCGCCAACCGAAGGAGACTATGGCTACACCTTC. The V gene is TRBV11-1, the J gene TRBJ1-2, with unresolved D. V was trimmed by 0 bases and J by 3 bases, leaving 14 bases between them. Germline V gene data show CDR1 as SGHAT and CDR2 as FQDESV (reference sequence). The CDR3 is made up of 16 amino acids. Drawing the rest from reference TRBV11-1 and TRBJ1-2, the complete variable domain is EAEVAQSPRYKITEKSQAVAFWCDPISGHATLYWYRQILGQGPELLVQFQDESVVDDSQLPKDRFSAERLKGVDSTLKIQPAELGDSAMYLCASSLAPTEGDYGYTFGSGTRLTVV.

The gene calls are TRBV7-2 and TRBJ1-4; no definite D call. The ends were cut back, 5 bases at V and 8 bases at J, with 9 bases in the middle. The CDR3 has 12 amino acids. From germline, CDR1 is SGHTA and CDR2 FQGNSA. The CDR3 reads CASSNTREKLFF. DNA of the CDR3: TGTGCCAGCAGCAACACCAGGGAAAAACTGTTTTTT. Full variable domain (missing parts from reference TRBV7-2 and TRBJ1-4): GAGVSQSPSNKVTEKGKDVELRCDPISGHTALYWYRQSLGQGLEFLIYFQGNSAPDKSGLPSDRFSAERTGGSVSTLTIQRTQQEDSAVYLCASSNTREKLFFGSGTQLSVL.

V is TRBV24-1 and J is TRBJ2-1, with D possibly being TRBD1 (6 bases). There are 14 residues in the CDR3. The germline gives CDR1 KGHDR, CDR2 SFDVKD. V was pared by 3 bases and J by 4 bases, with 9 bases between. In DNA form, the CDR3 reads TGTGCCACCAGTGATACGGGACATTACAATGAGCAGTTCTTC. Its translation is CATSDTGHYNEQFF.

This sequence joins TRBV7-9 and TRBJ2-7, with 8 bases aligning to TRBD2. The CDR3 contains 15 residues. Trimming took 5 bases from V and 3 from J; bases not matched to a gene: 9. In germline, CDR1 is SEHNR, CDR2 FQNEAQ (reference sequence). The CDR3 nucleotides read TGTGCCAGCAGCCCGGGAGCGGGAGCGATCTACGAGCAGTACTTC. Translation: CASSPGAGAIYEQYF.

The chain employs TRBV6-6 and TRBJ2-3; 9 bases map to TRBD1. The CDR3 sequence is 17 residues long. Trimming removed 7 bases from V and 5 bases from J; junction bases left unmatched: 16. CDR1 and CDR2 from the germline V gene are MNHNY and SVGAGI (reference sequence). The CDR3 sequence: CASIRFRGQGIEDTQYF. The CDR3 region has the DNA TGTGCCAGCATTCGATTCCGGGGACAGGGAATTGAAGATACGCAGTATTTT.

In DNA, the CDR3 is TGCGCCAGCAGGAAGGACAGGGACACAGATACGCAGTATTTT. Translation: CASRKDRDTDTQYF. The chain is built from TRBV10-2 and TRBJ2-3, with 8 bases identical to TRBD1. Losses at the gene ends were 6 bases for V and 2 bases for J; bases not matched to a gene: 4. The CDR3 contains 14 residues. CDR1 and CDR2 from the germline V gene are WSHSY and SAAADI.

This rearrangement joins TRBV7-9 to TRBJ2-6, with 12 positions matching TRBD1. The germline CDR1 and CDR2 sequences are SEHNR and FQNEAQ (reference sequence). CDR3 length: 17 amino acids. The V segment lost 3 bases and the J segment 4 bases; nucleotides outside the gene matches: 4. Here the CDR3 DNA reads TGTGCCAGCAGCTTCCGGGACAGGGGGCGCGGGGCCAACGTCCTGACTTTC. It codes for CASSFRDRGRGANVLTF.

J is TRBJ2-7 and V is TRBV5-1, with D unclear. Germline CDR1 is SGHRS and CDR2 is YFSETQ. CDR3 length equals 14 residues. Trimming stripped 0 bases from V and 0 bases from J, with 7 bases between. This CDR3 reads CASSLESSSYEQYF. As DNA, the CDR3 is TGCGCCAGCAGCTTGGAGTCCAGCTCCTACGAGCAGTACTTC.

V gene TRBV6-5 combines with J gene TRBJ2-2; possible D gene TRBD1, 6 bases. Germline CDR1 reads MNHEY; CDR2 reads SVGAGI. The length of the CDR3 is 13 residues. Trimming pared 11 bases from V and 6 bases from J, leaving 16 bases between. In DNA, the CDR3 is TGTGCCGGCCAGGGGCCTGTATCCGGGGAGCTGTTTTTT. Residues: CAGQGPVSGELFF.

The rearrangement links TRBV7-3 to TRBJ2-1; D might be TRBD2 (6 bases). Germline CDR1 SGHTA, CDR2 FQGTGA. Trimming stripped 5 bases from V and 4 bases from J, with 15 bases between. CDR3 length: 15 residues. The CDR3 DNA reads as TGTGCCAGCAGCCCCCGACTAGGCCAATACAATGAGCAGTTCTTC. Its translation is CASSPRLGQYNEQFF. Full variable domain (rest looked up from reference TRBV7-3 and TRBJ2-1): GAGVSQTPSNKVTEKGKYVELRCDPISGHTALYWYRQSLGQGPEFLIYFQGTGAADDSGLPNDRFFAVRPEGSVSTLKIQRTERGDSAVYLCASSPRLGQYNEQFFGPGTRLTVL.

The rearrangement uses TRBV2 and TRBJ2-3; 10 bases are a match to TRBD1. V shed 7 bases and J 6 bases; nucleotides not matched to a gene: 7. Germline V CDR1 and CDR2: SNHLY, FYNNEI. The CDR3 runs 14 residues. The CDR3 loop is CASKGTGASDTQYF. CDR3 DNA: TGTGCCAGCAAAGGGACAGGGGCTTCGGATACGCAGTATTTT.